This T cell receptor (beta chain) was retrieved from a study of cytomegalovirus exposure and HLA in healthy donors. Whole-study context: Across some 400 genotyped donors, 81% landed in the Caucasian-associated ancestry cluster.

The PCR contained 60 Vbeta and 13 Jbeta primers. Sequencing was performed with immunoSEQ multiplex PCR; in TCRdb, only in-frame clones are kept and a portion is missing. Seen here are about 150,000 clones, roughly 80% observed once, and the top ten hold around 13%. This clone was found once. The antigen remains unidentified. Findings of the study overall: DRB1 showed the most TCR associations and HLA-C the fewest in a later analysis, as rates varied by HLA locus. Looking again later, the authors saw that most CMV-associated TCR beta chains seemed HLA-restricted. Later examination showed HLA-associated TCR beta chains had greater clonal expansion than equally common others.

Trimming took 2 bases from V and 0 from J; bases not matched to a gene: 7. Germline assignment: CDR1 MRHNA and CDR2 SNTAGT. CDR3 length equals 19 residues. This TCR derives from a man aged 35 to 55 in good health and CMV-seropositive. The V call is TRBV6-4, the J call TRBJ2-7; 16 bases map to TRBD2. The specimen was PBMCs. The CDR3 spells CASSDGTSGRGGNSYEQYF. The CDR3 region has the DNA TGTGCCAGCAGTGACGGGACTAGCGGGAGGGGAGGAAACTCCTACGAGCAGTACTTC.